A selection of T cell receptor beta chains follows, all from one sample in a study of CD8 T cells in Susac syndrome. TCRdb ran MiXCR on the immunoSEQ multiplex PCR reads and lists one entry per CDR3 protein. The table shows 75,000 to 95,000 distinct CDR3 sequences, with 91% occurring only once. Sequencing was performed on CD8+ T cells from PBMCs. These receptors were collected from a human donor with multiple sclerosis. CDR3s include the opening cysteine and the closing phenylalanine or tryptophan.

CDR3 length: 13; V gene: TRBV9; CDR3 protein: CASNRAGNNEQYF
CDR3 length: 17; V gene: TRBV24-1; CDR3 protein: CATSDPKVGSLTDTQYF
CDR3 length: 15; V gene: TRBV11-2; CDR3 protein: CASSYEAGGPNEQFF
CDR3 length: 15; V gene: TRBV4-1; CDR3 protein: CASSHLGRSTDTQYF
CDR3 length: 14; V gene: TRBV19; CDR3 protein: CASSTQARGHEAFF
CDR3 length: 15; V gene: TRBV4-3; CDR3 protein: CASSLFVGPAHEQFF
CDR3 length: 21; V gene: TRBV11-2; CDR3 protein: CASSLPLEWGASPNPTDTQYF
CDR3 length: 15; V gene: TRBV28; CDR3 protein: CASSLFREGYNEQFF
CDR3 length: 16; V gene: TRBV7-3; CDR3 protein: CASSQDGPIMNTEAFF
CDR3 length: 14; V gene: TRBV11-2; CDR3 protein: CASSAFGGFYEQYF
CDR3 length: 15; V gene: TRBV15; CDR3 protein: CATSRAPGGEGEQYF
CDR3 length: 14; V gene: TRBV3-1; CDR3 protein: CASSPAAPQGTQYF
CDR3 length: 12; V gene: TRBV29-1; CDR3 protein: CSVLTGGHEQYF
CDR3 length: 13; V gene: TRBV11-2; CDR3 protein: CAVGGAAGETQYF
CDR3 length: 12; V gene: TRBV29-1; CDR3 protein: CSVSGALGEQYF
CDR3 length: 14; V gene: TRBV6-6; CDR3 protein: CASRVGQVQETQYF
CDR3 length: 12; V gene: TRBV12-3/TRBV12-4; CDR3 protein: CAILGSNYGYTF
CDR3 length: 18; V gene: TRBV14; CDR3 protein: CASSQDTLDHSSENTIYF
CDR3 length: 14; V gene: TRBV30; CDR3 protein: CAWSRMDTQEPQHF
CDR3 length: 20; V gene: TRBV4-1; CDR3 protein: CASSQEPAGFGLALPYEQYF
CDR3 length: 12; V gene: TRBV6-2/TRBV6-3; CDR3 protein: CASSPLGNIQYF
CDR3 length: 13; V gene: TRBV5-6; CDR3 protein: CASSLGTLNIQYF
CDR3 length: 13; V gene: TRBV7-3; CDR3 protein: CASTPISTDTQYF
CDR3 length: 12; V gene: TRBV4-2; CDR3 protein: CASSQLTDTQYF
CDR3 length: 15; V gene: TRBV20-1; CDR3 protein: CSARRTSGRVNEQFF
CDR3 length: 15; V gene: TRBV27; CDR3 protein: CASSVRGAWGETQYF
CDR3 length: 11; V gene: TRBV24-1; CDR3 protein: CATSDAETQYF
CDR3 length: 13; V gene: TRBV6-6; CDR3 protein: CASSWEQNQPQHF
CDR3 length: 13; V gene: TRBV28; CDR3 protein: CASQLGLHNEQFF
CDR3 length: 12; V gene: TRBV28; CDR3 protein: CASGSGRDEQFF
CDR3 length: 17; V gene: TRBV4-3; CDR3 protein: CASSQDVPRGGAYEQYF
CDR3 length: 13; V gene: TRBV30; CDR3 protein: CACWTADLGGYTF
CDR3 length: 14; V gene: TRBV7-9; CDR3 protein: CASSARDSTDTQYF
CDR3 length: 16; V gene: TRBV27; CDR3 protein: CASSSNSRGWTTEAFF
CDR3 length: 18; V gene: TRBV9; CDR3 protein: CASSAPPGSVEEEGAQFF
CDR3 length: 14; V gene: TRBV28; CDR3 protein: CASSLYEAAYEQYF
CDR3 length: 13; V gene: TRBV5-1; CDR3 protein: CASSLTQGLEQFF
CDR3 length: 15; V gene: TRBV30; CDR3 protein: CAGEGWREDWETQYF
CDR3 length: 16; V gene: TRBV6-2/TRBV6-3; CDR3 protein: CASSYLGQGSNQPQHF
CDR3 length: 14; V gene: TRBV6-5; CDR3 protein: CASSYSLGNTEAFF
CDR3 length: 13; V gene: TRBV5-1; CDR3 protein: CASSPDAEETQYF
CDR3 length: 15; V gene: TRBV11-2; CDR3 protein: CASSQGQGVIGELFF
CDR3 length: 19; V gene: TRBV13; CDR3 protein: CASSFASGGAQNGTDTQYF
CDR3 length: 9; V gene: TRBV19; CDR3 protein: CAPPYEQYF
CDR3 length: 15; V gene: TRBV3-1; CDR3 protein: CASSQVRGHQETQYF